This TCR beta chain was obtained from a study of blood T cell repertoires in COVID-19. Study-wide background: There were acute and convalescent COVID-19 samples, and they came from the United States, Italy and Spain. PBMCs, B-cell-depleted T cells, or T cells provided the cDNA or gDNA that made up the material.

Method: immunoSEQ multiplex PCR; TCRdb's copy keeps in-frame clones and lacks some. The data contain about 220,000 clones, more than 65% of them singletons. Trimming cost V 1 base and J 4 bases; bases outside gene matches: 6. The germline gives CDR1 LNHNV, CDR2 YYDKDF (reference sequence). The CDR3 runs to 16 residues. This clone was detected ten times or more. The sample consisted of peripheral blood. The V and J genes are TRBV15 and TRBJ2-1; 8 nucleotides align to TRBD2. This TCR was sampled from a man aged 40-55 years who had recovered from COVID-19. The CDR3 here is CATSRVSGSGYNEQFF. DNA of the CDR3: TGTGCCACCAGCAGAGTGAGCGGGAGTGGGTACAATGAGCAGTTCTTC.